A selection of T cell receptor beta chains follows, all from one sample in a study of cytomegalovirus exposure and HLA in healthy donors. Clones were sequenced by immunoSEQ multiplex PCR, and TCRdb holds only the in-frame ones, with some missing. This sample has about 160,000 clones, with roughly 80% found just once. Sequenced material: PBMCs. These receptors were collected from a man aged 18 to 35 in good health and CMV-seronegative. CDR3s include the opening cysteine and the closing phenylalanine or tryptophan. D genes are given only for firm matches. The size of a clone is reported for some rows only, either as once, few or many, or as a class for expanded clones.

>.|.|TRBJ2-7|TRBV30
CAWSVNSLSYEQYF
TGTGCCTGGAGTGTTAACAGCCTATCCTACGAGCAGTACTTC
>.|.|TRBJ1-6|TRBV5-6
CASSRAGRRNSPLHF
TGTGCCAGCAGTCGAGCGGGGAGGCGTAATTCACCCCTCCACTTT
>.|.|TRBJ2-3|TRBV7-2
CASSSRQTTSTDTQYF
TGTGCCAGCAGCTCCAGACAGACAACTAGCACAGATACGCAGTATTTT
>.|TRBD2|TRBJ2-2|TRBV5-1
CASSLRAPGLAGGLTGELFF
TGCGCCAGCAGCTTGAGGGCCCCGGGACTAGCGGGAGGACTGACCGGGGAGCTGTTTTTT
>.|TRBD1|TRBJ2-1|TRBV5-1
CASSTRDRGHREQFF
TGCGCCAGCAGCACCCGGGACAGGGGACACCGGGAGCAGTTCTTC
>.|TRBD1|TRBJ1-4|TRBV27
CASSQGQGLYEKLFF
TGTGCCAGCAGCCAGGGACAGGGCTTGTATGAAAAACTGTTTTTT
>.|TRBD1|TRBJ1-2|TRBV19
CASWGSGTGVEGDYGYTF
TGTGCCAGTTGGGGGTCCGGGACAGGGGTAGAGGGAGACTATGGCTACACCTTC
>few|TRBD1|TRBJ1-6|TRBV27
CASSRGTVYNSPLHF
TGTGCCAGCAGTAGAGGGACAGTCTATAATTCACCCCTCCACTTT
>.|.|TRBJ2-7|TRBV4-1
CASSHPPTGYEQYF
TGCGCCAGCAGCCATCCACCCACAGGTTACGAGCAGTACTTC
>.|TRBD1|TRBJ1-4|TRBV4-1
CASSQFPGQRNEKLFF
TGCGCCAGCAGCCAGTTCCCGGGACAGCGAAATGAAAAACTGTTTTTT
>.|.|TRBJ2-1|TRBV27
CASSFFSGGGGNEQFF
TGTGCCAGCAGTTTTTTCTCAGGAGGAGGAGGCAATGAGCAGTTCTTC
>few|.|TRBJ1-5|TRBV28
CAARAAGIDQPQHF
TGTGCCGCCCGGGCGGCAGGGATCGATCAGCCCCAGCATTTT
>.|TRBD2|TRBJ2-3|TRBV5-6
CASSLELAGGFTDTQYF
TGTGCCAGCAGCTTGGAGCTAGCGGGGGGATTCACAGATACGCAGTATTTT
>.|.|TRBJ1-5|TRBV11-2
CASAQGGNQPQHF
TGTGCCAGCGCACAGGGCGGCAATCAGCCCCAGCATTTT
>.|TRBD2|TRBJ2-3|TRBV7-9
CASSLPPGGDTSTDTQYF
TGTGCCAGCAGCTTACCCCCGGGAGGCGATACTAGCACAGATACGCAGTATTTT
>.|.|TRBJ1-6|TRBV18
CASSLAGRNSPLHF
TGTGCCAGCTCATTGGCAGGGAGGAACTCACCCCTCCACTTT
>once|TRBD1|TRBJ2-7|TRBV7-9
CASSSWTGHEQYF
TGTGCCAGCAGCTCCTGGACAGGGCACGAGCAGTACTTC
>.|.|TRBJ1-5|TRBV6-5
CASSQSWAGNQPQHF
TGTGCCAGCAGCCAGAGCTGGGCAGGCAATCAGCCCCAGCATTTT
>once|TRBD1|TRBJ1-5|TRBV6-6
CASLDRGSGQPQHF
TGTGCCAGTCTTGACAGGGGGTCGGGCCAGCCCCAGCATTTT
>.|TRBD2|TRBJ2-1|TRBV5-5
CASSEASGHNEQFF
TGTGCCAGCAGCGAGGCTAGCGGACACAATGAGCAGTTCTTC
>.|.|TRBJ1-6|TRBV11-2
CASSLDPDESPLHF
TGTGCCAGCAGCTTAGACCCAGATGAATCACCCCTCCACTTT
>few|.|TRBJ1-1|TRBV5-1
CASRETGGLNTEAFF
TGCGCCAGCAGGGAGACAGGAGGCTTGAACACTGAAGCTTTCTTT
>.|.|TRBJ2-2|TRBV5-1
CASSGPWTTNTGELFF
TGCGCCAGCAGCGGGCCTTGGACAACGAACACCGGGGAGCTGTTTTTT
>few|TRBD1|TRBJ2-3|TRBV5-1
CASGRTGQRPDTQYF
TGCGCCAGCGGCAGAACGGGACAGAGACCAGATACGCAGTATTTT
>.|.|TRBJ2-1|TRBV4-1
CASTRLGTSGGHEQFF
TGCGCCAGCACCCGCCTCGGGACGTCCGGAGGGCATGAGCAGTTCTTC
>.|.|TRBJ1-1|TRBV7-2
CASSSPTDNTEAFF
TGTGCCAGCAGCTCTCCGACAGACAACACTGAAGCTTTCTTT
>.|TRBD1|TRBJ2-7|TRBV6-5
CASSYPGTGVDEQYF
TGTGCCAGCAGTTACCCCGGGACAGGAGTGGACGAGCAGTACTTC
>.|.|TRBJ1-4|TRBV5-1
CASSLVGRSATNEKLFF
TGCGCCAGCAGCTTGGTCGGGAGGTCAGCAACTAATGAAAAACTGTTTTTT
>.|TRBD1|TRBJ1-4|TRBV27
CASTQGHRGNEKLFF
TGTGCCAGCACCCAAGGGCACAGGGGAAATGAAAAACTGTTTTTT
>.|.|TRBJ2-7|TRBV7-8
CASSSRGLAERISYEQYF
TGTGCCAGCAGCTCCAGGGGCCTAGCGGAGCGAATCTCCTACGAGCAGTACTTC
>.|TRBD2|TRBJ2-2|TRBV6-5
CASSYTSGSSGELFF
TGTGCCAGCAGTTACACTAGCGGGAGTTCCGGGGAGCTGTTTTTT
>.|.|TRBJ2-1|TRBV27
CASSSLRDFPSSYNEQFF
TGTGCCAGCAGTTCACTTCGGGACTTCCCGAGCTCCTACAATGAGCAGTTCTTC
>.|.|TRBJ2-2|TRBV7-2
CASSFDTRGTGELFF
TGTGCCAGCAGCTTCGACACCAGAGGGACCGGGGAGCTGTTTTTT
>.|.|TRBJ2-3|TRBV15
CATSPRMDTQYF
TGTGCCACCAGCCCGAGAATGGATACGCAGTATTTT
>.|TRBD1|TRBJ1-4|TRBV7-6
CASSLPLRDRGGEKLFF
TGTGCCAGCAGCTTACCATTAAGGGACAGGGGAGGGGAAAAACTGTTTTTT
>.|TRBD1|TRBJ1-2|TRBV4-1
CASSQLTGSGGYTF
TGCGCCAGCAGCCAACTGACAGGGTCGGGAGGCTACACCTTC
>.|.|TRBJ1-1|TRBV27
CASSFQGGTEAFF
TGTGCCAGCAGTTTTCAGGGAGGGACTGAAGCTTTCTTT
>.|TRBD1|TRBJ2-7|TRBV5-1
CASSRADRGTYEQYF
TGCGCCAGCAGCCGGGCGGACAGGGGGACCTACGAGCAGTACTTC
>.|TRBD2|TRBJ2-3|TRBV5-4
CASSLYQSGGFTDTQYF
TGTGCCAGCAGCTTGTACCAAAGCGGGGGATTCACAGATACGCAGTATTTT
>few|.|TRBJ2-7|TRBV7-9
CASSFDSYEQYF
TGTGCCAGCAGCTTCGACAGCTACGAGCAGTACTTC
>once|.|TRBJ1-2|TRBV5-6
CASSLGTPYGYTF
TGTGCCAGCAGCTTGGGGACACCCTATGGCTACACCTTC
>.|TRBD1|TRBJ1-1|TRBV28
CASSSYTGGNTEAFF
TGTGCCAGCAGTTCCTATACAGGGGGTAACACTGAAGCTTTCTTT
>few|TRBD2|TRBJ2-7|TRBV5-1
CASSLAPSGGNYEQYF
TGCGCCAGCAGCTTGGCACCTAGCGGGGGGAACTACGAGCAGTACTTC
>.|TRBD1|TRBJ1-3|TRBV9
CASSRDRADGNTIYF
TGTGCCAGCAGCCGCGACAGGGCAGATGGAAACACCATATATTTT
>.|TRBD1|TRBJ2-1|TRBV2
CAGRDRVLDEQFF
TGTGCCGGCCGGGACAGGGTGCTTGATGAGCAGTTCTTC
>.|.|TRBJ2-7|TRBV9
CASSEQQGSGWGEQYF
TGTGCCAGCAGCGAGCAACAGGGATCTGGGTGGGGTGAGCAGTACTTC
>.|TRBD1|TRBJ1-4|TRBV7-9
CASSIQGTEKLFF
TGTGCCAGCAGCATACAGGGGACCGAAAAACTGTTTTTT
>.|TRBD2|TRBJ2-1|TRBV6-5
CASRLLAGGRGEQFF
TGTGCCAGCAGACTACTAGCGGGAGGGCGGGGTGAGCAGTTCTTC
>.|.|TRBJ1-3|TRBV2
CASSVGARGNTIYF
TGTGCCAGCAGTGTGGGGGCCCGGGGAAACACCATATATTTT
>.|TRBD1|TRBJ2-5|TRBV25-1
CASSADRGTGTQYF
TGTGCCAGCAGTGCGGACAGGGGGACCGGGACCCAGTACTTC
>.|.|TRBJ2-1|TRBV18
CASSPPSGVGDNEQFF
TGTGCCAGCTCACCACCGTCGGGAGTTGGGGACAATGAGCAGTTCTTC
>.|.|TRBJ1-1|TRBV6-6
CASSSRFEMNTEAFF
TGTGCCAGCAGTTCCCGGTTTGAGATGAACACTGAAGCTTTCTTT
>.|TRBD1|TRBJ2-7|TRBV7-2
CASSRTSTGNSYEQYF
TGTGCCAGCAGCCGTACCTCGACAGGGAACTCCTACGAGCAGTACTTC
>.|.|TRBJ2-1|TRBV19
CASSIGGRYNEQFF
TGTGCCAGTAGTATAGGGGGCCGATACAATGAGCAGTTCTTC
>.|.|TRBJ2-7|TRBV28
CASSSLGGPSYEQYF
TGTGCCAGCAGTTCCCTCGGGGGGCCCTCCTACGAGCAGTACTTC